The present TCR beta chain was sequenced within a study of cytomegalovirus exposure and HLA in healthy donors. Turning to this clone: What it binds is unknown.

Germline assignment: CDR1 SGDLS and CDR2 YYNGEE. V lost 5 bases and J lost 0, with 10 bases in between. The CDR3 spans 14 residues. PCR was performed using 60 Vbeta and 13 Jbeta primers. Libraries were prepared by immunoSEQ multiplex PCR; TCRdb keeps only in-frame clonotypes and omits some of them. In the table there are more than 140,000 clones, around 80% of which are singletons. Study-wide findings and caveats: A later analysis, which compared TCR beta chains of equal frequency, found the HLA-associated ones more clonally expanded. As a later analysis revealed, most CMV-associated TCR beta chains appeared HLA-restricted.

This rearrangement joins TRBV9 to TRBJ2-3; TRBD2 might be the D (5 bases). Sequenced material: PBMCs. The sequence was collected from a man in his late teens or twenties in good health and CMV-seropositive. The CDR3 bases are TGTGCCAGCAGTCCGGGATCCAGCACAGATACGCAGTATTTT. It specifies CASSPGSSTDTQYF.